The rows below give T cell receptor beta chains drawn from one sample of a study of neoadjuvant nivolumab and ipilimumab in lung cancer. The protocol was immunoSEQ multiplex PCR, while the TCRdb copy is restricted to in-frame clones and leaves out a portion. The sample carries about 26,000 clones, 82% recorded once. Sequencing was performed on tumor tissue, taken after neoadjuvant nivolumab, alone or with ipilimumab, at or shortly before surgery. These receptors came from an adult with non-small cell lung cancer. Both conserved end residues are part of each CDR3. Each record gives: clone size, J gene, V gene, D gene, CDR3 length, CDR3 DNA, CDR3 protein. The D gene is left open where the match is weak. For some rows the clone size is stated as once, few or many, or as a class when expanded; others skip it.

>once|TRBJ2-2|TRBV10-1|-|14
TGCGCCAGCCAGAGGGACCTCAGAACCGGGGAGCTGTTTTTT
CASQRDLRTGELFF
>-|TRBJ2-3|TRBV5-1|TRBD2|14
TGCGCCAGCAGGGGGGTAGCGGGAGCGGATACGCAGTATTTT
CASRGVAGADTQYF
>-|TRBJ1-1|TRBV5-1|TRBD1|14
TGCGCCAGCAGCACTAACAGGGGTGGGACTGAAGCTTTCTTT
CASSTNRGGTEAFF
>once|TRBJ2-5|TRBV19|TRBD1|17
TGTGCCAGTAGTGCCGACAGGGGCCCAACACCTCAAGAGACCCAGTACTTC
CASSADRGPTPQETQYF
>-|TRBJ2-5|TRBV30|-|11
TGTGCCTGGAGTGTACAGGGGACCCAGTACTTC
CAWSVQGTQYF
>-|TRBJ2-1|TRBV5-1|TRBD2|17
TGCGCCAGCAGTTTTTCACCCGGGACTAGCGGTTACAATGAGCAGTTCTTC
CASSFSPGTSGYNEQFF
>-|TRBJ1-1|TRBV6-5|TRBD1|12
TGTGCCAGCAGTCGACAGGGGGTGGAAGCTTTCTTT
CASSRQGVEAFF
>-|TRBJ2-7|TRBV29-1|-|12
TGCAGCGCCGGGACACCCCTGGGCGAGCAGTACTTC
CSAGTPLGEQYF
>-|TRBJ2-2|TRBV5-8|-|15
TGTGCCAGCAGCTTAGTGGGGCGGGGCACCGGGGAGCTGTTTTTT
CASSLVGRGTGELFF
>-|TRBJ1-2|TRBV20-1|-|11
TGCAGTGCTAGAGACATAGGAGGCTACACCTTC
CSARDIGGYTF
>-|TRBJ2-5|TRBV11-3|-|14
TGTGCCAGCAGCGTTGAGGCAGGGGAAGAGACCCAGTACTTC
CASSVEAGEETQYF
>-|TRBJ1-4|TRBV29-1|TRBD1|14
TGCAGCGAGTTCAGGGGGCTTGCTAATGAAAAACTGTTTTTT
CSEFRGLANEKLFF
>few|TRBJ1-5|TRBV6-1|-|15
TGTGCCAGCAGTGAAGCGTGGGGTGCCGGTCAGCCCCAGCATTTT
CASSEAWGAGQPQHF
>-|TRBJ1-5|TRBV7-9|-|16
TGTGCCAGCAGCTTAGGAGGACAGCTTATCAATCAGCCCCAGCATTTT
CASSLGGQLINQPQHF